This TCR beta chain was recorded in a study of CD8 T cells in ankylosing spondylitis. Points from the study as a whole: There was reportedly significant enrichment of clones that were disease-linked in matched ankylosing spondylitis synovial fluid. Disease-linked clones bore a CD8+ phenotype, appearing relatively rarely in peripheral blood.

A remark on this clonotype: What it binds is not known.

The germline CDR1 and CDR2 sequences are SNHLY and FYNNEI. With 2 bases removed from V and 7 bases from J, the gap between germline ends came to 9 bases. The CDR3 length is 13 residues. In making TCR beta libraries, quantitative 5'-RACE with molecular barcodes was used. TCRdb re-analysed the 5' RACE reads in MiXCR, keeping a single row per CDR3 protein. The sample lists under 250,000 distinct CDR3 sequences; more than 9% were seen once. The receptor comes from a male donor with ankylosing spondylitis or in good health (not recorded which). This rearrangement joins TRBV2 to TRBJ1-5; D remains ambiguous. Sequencing used blood, either unsorted or a sorted T cell fraction (not recorded which). The CDR3 loop is CASSEMVDQPQHF. The CDR3 region has the DNA TGTGCCAGCAGTGAAATGGTGGACCAGCCCCAGCATTTT.